Detailed here is one T cell receptor (beta chain). Its antigen is unknown. V gave up 8 bases and J gave up 2 bases; unmatched junction bases: 6. The CDR3 covers 13 residues. Looked up from germline, CDR1 is SGHVS and CDR2 is FQNEAQ. Sample-barcoded 5' priming and a J-beta primer mix drove a second PCR of about 6 to 12 cycles. TCRdb re-called the 5' RACE reads through MiXCR, storing one row per CDR3 protein. The sample has about 1.8 million distinct CDR3 sequences, approximately 50% seen once. The data were obtained in a study of blood T cells in healthy people across ages. Overall study results and limits: Older individuals had lower TCR beta diversity per million T cells (the decline was roughly linear).

Isolation per sample recovered at least 7 million PBMCs. The sequencing input was blood. The clonotype comes from a woman between 40 and 50 years old in good health. The chain has TRBV7-8 and TRBJ2-7, with TRBD2 matching 7 bases. The CDR3 reads CASESGAPYEQYF. Written as DNA, the CDR3 is TGTGCCAGCGAAAGCGGGGCACCCTACGAGCAGTACTTC.